This T cell receptor (beta chain) originates from a study of PD-L1 blockade in urothelial cancer. The time point denotes: peripheral blood 6 weeks after treatment start. CDR1 SEHNR and CDR2 FQNEAQ come from the germline V gene (reference sequence). The CDR3 spans 15 residues. The V segment lost 2 bases and the J segment 9 bases; nucleotides outside the gene matches: 7. Sequencing was performed with immunoSEQ multiplex PCR; in TCRdb, only in-frame clones are kept and a portion is missing. The sample carries about 130,000 clones, roughly 83% recorded once. The TCR sequence derives from a man aged 50 to 60 with urothelial cancer. The chain employs TRBV7-9 and TRBJ2-1; 10 positions agree with TRBD1. Sequenced material: PBMCs, taken around atezolizumab (anti-PD-L1) treatment. CDR3 sequence (DNA): TGTGCCAGCAGCTTACAATCGGACAGGGGGGTTGAGCAGTTCTTC. Translating gives CASSLQSDRGVEQFF. Drawing the rest from reference TRBV7-9 and TRBJ2-1, the complete variable domain is DTGVSQNPRHKITKRGQNVTFRCDPISEHNRLYWYRQTLGQGPEFLTYFQNEAQLEKSRLLSDRFSAERPKGSFSTLEIQRTEQGDSAMYLCASSLQSDRGVEQFFGPGTRLTVL.